The clone carrying this T cell receptor (beta chain) occurred once. This sample is drawn from a study of OX40 agonist ivuxolimab in advanced cancers. Sequencing used immunoSEQ multiplex PCR; TCRdb keeps in-frame clones, though not all of them. The sample has fewer than 60,000 clones, approximately 80% seen once. The sample was CD4+ or CD8+ T cells sorted from blood, taken in a trial of the OX40 agonist ivuxolimab. The source is an adult with an advanced solid tumor such as melanoma, head and neck, liver or kidney cancer.

The CDR3 region has the DNA TGCGCCAGCAGCTTAGGCACTGAAGCTTTCTTT. Translated, it gives CASSLGTEAFF. The gene calls are TRBV5-1 and TRBJ1-1; D remains unclear. Germline CDR1 reads SGHRS; CDR2 reads YFSETQ. CDR3 length equals 11 residues. V was cut by 2 bases and J by 4 bases, with 3 bases left in between.